This entry is about one T cell receptor (beta chain). In the study's own analysis: Estimates of nucleated cell counts were drawn from the amplification of reference gene primers. Generated by immunoSEQ multiplex PCR, the TCRdb table keeps only in-frame clones and is missing some. For V, J and clone size, that table is used; D and trimming come from the DNA. The profile shows about 180,000 clones, about 87% of them singletons. V shed 11 bases and J 0 bases; nucleotides not matched to a gene: 6. The CDR3 sequence is 14 residues long. The germline gives CDR1 MNHEY, CDR2 SVGAGI. This entry is derived from a study of blood T cell repertoires in COVID-19. Study at large: The United States, Italy and Spain provided the acute and convalescent COVID-19 samples. Sources were T cells, B-cell-depleted T cells, or PBMCs; the material itself was cDNA or gDNA.

The chain combines TRBV6-5 with TRBJ2-1; 8 bases map to TRBD2. The TCR was taken from a woman aged 25 to 39 with acute or convalescent COVID-19. The sample comprised peripheral blood. The CDR3 DNA reads TGTGCCGCGGGTCGGGAGGGCTCCTACAATGAGCAGTTCTTC. It is translated as CAAGREGSYNEQFF.